These T cell receptor beta chains were read from a single sample in a study of read filtering for tumor transcriptome and immune sequencing. Each CDR3 protein gets one entry after TCRdb re-called the reads with MiXCR. The top ten hold 6.5% to 8.5% of the sample, which has about 35,000 distinct CDR3 sequences, more than 13% seen once. Sequencing was carried out using a population of CD138-negative cells sorted from bone marrow. These receptors all stem from a donor at least 40 years old with multiple myeloma. Each CDR3 is given with its conserved first and last residue. The order of the fields is CDR3 DNA, CDR3 protein, clone size, V gene, J gene, D gene. D genes are given only for firm matches. Some rows have no size entry. The others give once, few or many, or a class for an expanded clone.

cdr3_nt: TGTGCCAGCATCCCACTAGCGGGAGGGGTCAATGAGCAGTTCTTC
cdr3_aa: CASIPLAGGVNEQFF
clone_size: many
v_call: TRBV6-1
j_call: TRBJ2-1
d_call: TRBD2

cdr3_nt: TGTGCCAGCAGTTTACTAGGCTACAATGAGCAGTTCTTC
cdr3_aa: CASSLLGYNEQFF
clone_size: -
v_call: TRBV27
j_call: TRBJ2-1
d_call: -

cdr3_nt: TGCAGCGTTGAAGATCGAACGGGGACCCAGTACTTC
cdr3_aa: CSVEDRTGTQYF
clone_size: many
v_call: TRBV29-1
j_call: TRBJ2-5
d_call: -

cdr3_nt: TGCGCCAGCAGCTCCTCCGGGACGACCTACACCGGGGAGCTGTTTTTT
cdr3_aa: CASSSSGTTYTGELFF
clone_size: many
v_call: TRBV5-1
j_call: TRBJ2-2
d_call: -

cdr3_nt: TGCAGTGCGGGTAGACTAGCGGGGTTCTGGAATGAGCAGTTCTTC
cdr3_aa: CSAGRLAGFWNEQFF
clone_size: many
v_call: TRBV20-1
j_call: TRBJ2-1
d_call: TRBD2

cdr3_nt: TGTGCCAGCAGCTTAGAAACAGGGAATCAGCCCCAGCATTTT
cdr3_aa: CASSLETGNQPQHF
clone_size: many
v_call: TRBV7-2
j_call: TRBJ1-5
d_call: -

cdr3_nt: TGTGCCAGCAGCCAGACAGGAGATGAGCAGTACTTC
cdr3_aa: CASSQTGDEQYF
clone_size: many
v_call: TRBV7-6
j_call: TRBJ2-7
d_call: -

cdr3_nt: TGTGCCACCCAGGACAGGATAAACACTGAAGCTTTCTTT
cdr3_aa: CATQDRINTEAFF
clone_size: -
v_call: TRBV24-1
j_call: TRBJ1-1
d_call: TRBD1

cdr3_nt: TGCGCCAGCAGCTTAGGAGGGGAAAAACTGTTTTTT
cdr3_aa: CASSLGGEKLFF
clone_size: many
v_call: TRBV5-1
j_call: TRBJ1-4
d_call: -

cdr3_nt: TGTGCCAGCAGCGTAGGTAGAGAGACCCAGTACTTC
cdr3_aa: CASSVGRETQYF
clone_size: many
v_call: TRBV2
j_call: TRBJ2-5
d_call: -

cdr3_nt: TGTGCCAGCAGTCTAGGGACGTCCCCGGGGACCTACGAGCAGTACTTC
cdr3_aa: CASSLGTSPGTYEQYF
clone_size: many
v_call: TRBV27
j_call: TRBJ2-7
d_call: -

cdr3_nt: TGCAGTGCCGCTTTACTAGCGGGAGTACGCTACGAGCAGTACTTC
cdr3_aa: CSAALLAGVRYEQYF
clone_size: many
v_call: TRBV20-1
j_call: TRBJ2-7
d_call: TRBD2

cdr3_nt: TGTGCCAGCAGCTTAACTAAGCAAGAGACCCAGTACTTC
cdr3_aa: CASSLTKQETQYF
clone_size: -
v_call: TRBV7-9
j_call: TRBJ2-5
d_call: -

cdr3_nt: TGTGCCAGCGGGCTTACCCCCGGCGAGCAGTACTTC
cdr3_aa: CASGLTPGEQYF
clone_size: many
v_call: TRBV5-6
j_call: TRBJ2-7
d_call: -

cdr3_nt: TGTGCCAGCAGCTTGACTGTGGGGGGCCAGACCTACAATGAGCAGTTCTTC
cdr3_aa: CASSLTVGGQTYNEQFF
clone_size: many
v_call: TRBV5-6
j_call: TRBJ2-1
d_call: -

cdr3_nt: TGTGCCAGCAGCTCCAGGGGAATGAGCACAGATACGCAGTATTTT
cdr3_aa: CASSSRGMSTDTQYF
clone_size: many
v_call: TRBV7-3
j_call: TRBJ2-3
d_call: -

cdr3_nt: TGTGCCAGCACACCAGGCCCAGGGGAAGAGAGAGGGTACTTC
cdr3_aa: CASTPGPGEERGYF
clone_size: -
v_call: TRBV18
j_call: TRBJ2-4
d_call: -

cdr3_nt: TGTGCCAGCAGTTCGCGGGGGCCAGAAGAGCAGTTCTTC
cdr3_aa: CASSSRGPEEQFF
clone_size: many
v_call: TRBV7-9
j_call: TRBJ2-1
d_call: -

cdr3_nt: TGTGCCTGGGGTTCCGAGGTTTACGAGCAGTACTTC
cdr3_aa: CAWGSEVYEQYF
clone_size: many
v_call: TRBV30
j_call: TRBJ2-7
d_call: -

cdr3_nt: TGTGCCAGCAGTAGAGGACAGAGTAGCAATCAGCCCCAGCATTTT
cdr3_aa: CASSRGQSSNQPQHF
clone_size: -
v_call: TRBV6-5
j_call: TRBJ1-5
d_call: -

cdr3_nt: TGTGCCAGCAGCTCCGGGACTAGCGGGACCGGGGAGCTGTTTTTT
cdr3_aa: CASSSGTSGTGELFF
clone_size: many
v_call: TRBV7-2
j_call: TRBJ2-2
d_call: TRBD2

cdr3_nt: TGCGCCAGCAGCCAGGTCTTTCCTGGTGCCAATGAGCAGTTCTTC
cdr3_aa: CASSQVFPGANEQFF
clone_size: -
v_call: TRBV4-1
j_call: TRBJ2-1
d_call: -

cdr3_nt: TGTGCCAGCAGCCTCCGGACGGGAGGTCAAGAGACCCAGTACTTC
cdr3_aa: CASSLRTGGQETQYF
clone_size: many
v_call: TRBV9
j_call: TRBJ2-5
d_call: TRBD2

cdr3_nt: TGCAGCTTCCGGACTAGCGGGAGTTCCGAGCAGTACTTC
cdr3_aa: CSFRTSGSSEQYF
clone_size: many
v_call: TRBV29-1
j_call: TRBJ2-7
d_call: TRBD2

cdr3_nt: TGTGCCTGGAATATGGGCCATGGAAACACCATATATTTT
cdr3_aa: CAWNMGHGNTIYF
clone_size: few
v_call: TRBV30
j_call: TRBJ1-3
d_call: -

cdr3_nt: TGTGCTAGTGGTGCGGGGGAGACCCAGTACTTC
cdr3_aa: CASGAGETQYF
clone_size: many
v_call: TRBV12-5
j_call: TRBJ2-5
d_call: -

cdr3_nt: TGTGCCAGCAGCTTCCGGAGGTTGAATGAGCAGTTCTTC
cdr3_aa: CASSFRRLNEQFF
clone_size: many
v_call: TRBV7-3
j_call: TRBJ2-1
d_call: -

cdr3_nt: TGTGCCAGCAGCTCAACGCCCAGTGACTACGAGCAGTACTTC
cdr3_aa: CASSSTPSDYEQYF
clone_size: -
v_call: TRBV7-9
j_call: TRBJ2-7
d_call: -

cdr3_nt: TGTGCCAGCCAGGAGGCCCCCCGGGACAGGAGTCCAACTAATGAAAAACTGTTTTTT
cdr3_aa: CASQEAPRDRSPTNEKLFF
clone_size: many
v_call: TRBV21-1
j_call: TRBJ1-4
d_call: -

cdr3_nt: TGTGCCAGCAGCTTAGGCCAAGGGCCCCGAGGCGAGCAGTACTTC
cdr3_aa: CASSLGQGPRGEQYF
clone_size: many
v_call: TRBV13
j_call: TRBJ2-7
d_call: -

cdr3_nt: TGTGCCAGCAGCCTGGGGACAGGGGGTTACAATGAGCAGTTCTTC
cdr3_aa: CASSLGTGGYNEQFF
clone_size: many
v_call: TRBV11-1
j_call: TRBJ2-1
d_call: TRBD1

cdr3_nt: TGTGCCAGCAGCCAGACAAGGGGGACAGGGGGCGGCTACAATGAGCAGCTCTTC
cdr3_aa: CASSQTRGTGGGYNEQLF
clone_size: many
v_call: TRBV4-2
j_call: TRBJ2-1
d_call: TRBD1

cdr3_nt: TGTGCCAGCAGTTATAGCGGGGGGATCAATGAGCAGTTCTTC
cdr3_aa: CASSYSGGINEQFF
clone_size: -
v_call: TRBV6-2/TRBV6-3
j_call: TRBJ2-1
d_call: TRBD2

cdr3_nt: TGTGCCAGCAGCCCCGGGACTAGCTTTGAGACCCAGTACTTC
cdr3_aa: CASSPGTSFETQYF
clone_size: many
v_call: TRBV7-9
j_call: TRBJ2-5
d_call: TRBD2

cdr3_nt: TGTGCCAGCAGCTTAGAGGGGGGCTCCTACAATGAGCAGTTCTTC
cdr3_aa: CASSLEGGSYNEQFF
clone_size: many
v_call: TRBV11-2
j_call: TRBJ2-1
d_call: -

cdr3_nt: TGTGCCAGCTCACCCAACCCCGGGGGGCAGGGCACTGAAGCTTTCTTT
cdr3_aa: CASSPNPGGQGTEAFF
clone_size: few
v_call: TRBV18
j_call: TRBJ1-1
d_call: -

cdr3_nt: TGTGCCAGCAGTCCTCAGGGGGCCGGCACAGATACGCAGTATTTT
cdr3_aa: CASSPQGAGTDTQYF
clone_size: many
v_call: TRBV6-2/TRBV6-3
j_call: TRBJ2-3
d_call: TRBD1

cdr3_nt: TGTGCCAGCAGAATGGGAGCATCGAACACCGGGGAGCTGTTTTTT
cdr3_aa: CASRMGASNTGELFF
clone_size: many
v_call: TRBV7-2
j_call: TRBJ2-2
d_call: -

cdr3_nt: TGTGCCACCAGTGACCGGACAGTCCAAGAGACCCAGTACTTC
cdr3_aa: CATSDRTVQETQYF
clone_size: many
v_call: TRBV24-1
j_call: TRBJ2-5
d_call: -

cdr3_nt: TGTGCCTGGAGTCATAGCGGGAGATACGAGCAGTACTTC
cdr3_aa: CAWSHSGRYEQYF
clone_size: -
v_call: TRBV30
j_call: TRBJ2-7
d_call: TRBD2

cdr3_nt: TGTGCCAGCAGTGAAGAAGGTTGGGGACTAGCGGGGGGGCAGGAGACCCAGTACTTC
cdr3_aa: CASSEEGWGLAGGQETQYF
clone_size: -
v_call: TRBV6-1
j_call: TRBJ2-5
d_call: TRBD2

cdr3_nt: TGCAGTGCTAGAGATGGGGGGGGACTGAACACTGAAGCTTTCTTT
cdr3_aa: CSARDGGGLNTEAFF
clone_size: many
v_call: TRBV20-1
j_call: TRBJ1-1
d_call: -

cdr3_nt: TGCAGTGCTAGAGTTGACGACTCATATGGCTACACCTTC
cdr3_aa: CSARVDDSYGYTF
clone_size: many
v_call: TRBV20-1
j_call: TRBJ1-2
d_call: -

cdr3_nt: TGTGCCAGCTCACAAACGACTAGCCCCGACACAGATACGCAGTATTTT
cdr3_aa: CASSQTTSPDTDTQYF
clone_size: many
v_call: TRBV18
j_call: TRBJ2-3
d_call: TRBD2

cdr3_nt: TGTGCCAGCAGTGGAGGGTCCAGCAATCAGCCCCAGCATTTT
cdr3_aa: CASSGGSSNQPQHF
clone_size: -
v_call: TRBV2
j_call: TRBJ1-5
d_call: -

cdr3_nt: TGTGCCTCATCTGGGGGTCAAGAGACCCAGTACTTC
cdr3_aa: CASSGGQETQYF
clone_size: many
v_call: TRBV19
j_call: TRBJ2-5
d_call: -

cdr3_nt: TGTGCCAGCGGTGTCAGGATAGCCCAGTACTTC
cdr3_aa: CASGVRIAQYF
clone_size: many
v_call: TRBV28
j_call: TRBJ2-5
d_call: -

cdr3_nt: TGTGCCAGTAGTATCCTCAAGACAGGCCTCTCTGGAAACACCATATATTTT
cdr3_aa: CASSILKTGLSGNTIYF
clone_size: many
v_call: TRBV19
j_call: TRBJ1-3
d_call: -

cdr3_nt: TGTGCCAGCAGTTCCTACCTACTACGGCCGTCGTCTGGGGCCAACGTCCTGACTTTC
cdr3_aa: CASSSYLLRPSSGANVLTF
clone_size: few
v_call: TRBV27
j_call: TRBJ2-6
d_call: -

cdr3_nt: TGTGCCAGCAGTACCCTGGGGGGGAACACTGAAGCTTTCTTT
cdr3_aa: CASSTLGGNTEAFF
clone_size: many
v_call: TRBV25-1
j_call: TRBJ1-1
d_call: -

cdr3_nt: TGTGCCAGCAGCTTGAGGTCCGGGACAGGGGATTTCAATCAGCCCCAGCATTTT
cdr3_aa: CASSLRSGTGDFNQPQHF
clone_size: many
v_call: TRBV5-6
j_call: TRBJ1-5
d_call: TRBD1

cdr3_nt: TGCAGCGCATGGCAGGGGGGATCCGGGGAGCTGTTTTTT
cdr3_aa: CSAWQGGSGELFF
clone_size: many
v_call: TRBV29-1
j_call: TRBJ2-2
d_call: -

cdr3_nt: TGTGCCAGCAGGACTTGGGGAAGGGACTCCTACAATGAGCAGTTCTTC
cdr3_aa: CASRTWGRDSYNEQFF
clone_size: many
v_call: TRBV11-2
j_call: TRBJ2-1
d_call: -

cdr3_nt: TGTGCCACCAGTGGAAGGTTGCGGGGAGGGAACTCCGGGGAGCTGTTTTTT
cdr3_aa: CATSGRLRGGNSGELFF
clone_size: many
v_call: TRBV24-1
j_call: TRBJ2-2
d_call: TRBD2

cdr3_nt: TGCAGCGTTGAAGCAGACGGCTCCTACGAGCAGTACTTC
cdr3_aa: CSVEADGSYEQYF
clone_size: many
v_call: TRBV29-1
j_call: TRBJ2-7
d_call: -

cdr3_nt: TGTGCCACCACCCCCCGGACAGGGGGCTTCACCGGGGAGCTGTTTTTT
cdr3_aa: CATTPRTGGFTGELFF
clone_size: many
v_call: TRBV19
j_call: TRBJ2-2
d_call: TRBD1

cdr3_nt: TGCAGCGTTGAAACAGACTCCTACGAGCAGTACTTC
cdr3_aa: CSVETDSYEQYF
clone_size: many
v_call: TRBV29-1
j_call: TRBJ2-7
d_call: -

cdr3_nt: TGCAGTGCAGGGCAACTAGCCAAAAACATTCAGTACTTC
cdr3_aa: CSAGQLAKNIQYF
clone_size: many
v_call: TRBV20-1
j_call: TRBJ2-4
d_call: -

cdr3_nt: TGTGCCAGCAGCTGGGCAGAGACTCAAGAGACCCAGTACTTC
cdr3_aa: CASSWAETQETQYF
clone_size: -
v_call: TRBV7-9
j_call: TRBJ2-5
d_call: -